Below, 13 T cell receptor beta chains from the same sample are listed, as sequenced in a study of T cell repertoires in breast cancer. During the second nested PCR, blocking oligonucleotides suppressed genes that were not paired. TCRdb recomputed calls from the emulsion pairing reads with MiXCR, one row per CDR3 protein. The repertoire has tens of thousands of distinct CDR3 sequences, over 40% of them found once; the top ten carry 50% to 65%. Primers covering all TCR V genes were used in emulsion RT-PCR on CD8+ T cells. Sequencing was done on a sample of CD8+ T cells. Receptor source: a pool of human donors with breast cancer or a healthy control (not recorded which).

The rearrangement links TRBV4-1 to TRBJ2-1, with D perhaps matching TRBD1 or TRBD2 (5 bases each). The CDR3 extends over 14 amino acids. Germline loops: CDR1 MGHRA, CDR2 YSYEKL. V dropped 0 bases and J dropped 8 bases, with 11 bases sitting between them. Here the CDR3 reads CASSQDRWGYEQFF. CDR3 coding DNA: TGCGCCAGCAGCCAAGATCGGTGGGGGTATGAGCAGTTCTTC.

Comments on this clonotype: A much larger clonotype is one base distant, so this may be a read error. The rearrangement links TRBV11-1 to TRBJ2-1; TRBD1 agrees at 9 bases. The CDR3 covers 15 residues. The germline gives CDR1 SGHAT, CDR2 FQDESV (reference sequence). This CDR3 is CASSTGQGRANKQFF. CDR3 DNA sequence: TGTGCCAGCAGCACGGGACAGGGTAGGGCCAATAAGCAGTTCTTC.

The chain couples TRBV3-1 to TRBJ2-3; either TRBD1 or TRBD2 may fit D (5 bases each). The V and J ends lost 4 bases and 2 bases respectively, with 10 bases between them. The CDR3 contains 14 residues. From germline, CDR1 is LGHDT and CDR2 YNNKEL (reference sequence). The CDR3 nucleotides read TGTGCCAGCAGCCGCCGGGACGTCACAGATACGCAGTATTTT. Translated, it gives CASSRRDVTDTQYF.

This sequence joins TRBV6-1 and TRBJ2-1; maybe TRBD2 (5 bases). CDR1 is MNHNS and CDR2 is SASEGT in the germline V gene. V lost 6 bases and J lost 4, with 16 bases in between. This CDR3 is 15 amino acids long. This chain's CDR3 is CASRILSDGYNEQFF. Here the CDR3 DNA reads TGTGCCAGCAGGATTCTTAGCGACGGATACAATGAGCAGTTCTTC.

V is TRBV9 and J is TRBJ2-2; the D is unclear. The CDR3 length is 16 residues. Germline values: CDR1 SGDLS, CDR2 YYNGEE. Trimming pared 1 base from V and 2 bases from J, leaving 12 bases between. The DNA for the CDR3 is TGTGCCAGCAGCGTACTAGGAGCGATAAACACCGGGGAGCTGTTTTTT. Amino acid sequence: CASSVLGAINTGELFF.

This clonotype was found a few times. The chain couples TRBV12-3 or TRBV12-4 to TRBJ2-3; the D is unclear. The CDR3 sequence is 15 residues long. Trimming left V 3 bases short and J 2 bases short, with 12 bases between. The CDR3 protein is CASSLWARYTDTQYF. CDR3 bases: TGTGCCAGCAGTTTGTGGGCGCGGTACACAGATACGCAGTATTTT.

In its sample, this clonotype was seen a few times. The CDR3 bases are TGTGCCACCGAGGGTGGGACTGAAGCTTTCTTT. Protein sequence: CATEGGTEAFF. The chain couples TRBV28 to TRBJ1-1, with D hard to call. The CDR3 consists of 11 residues. The V end was cut by 10 bases, the J end by 5 bases, with 11 bases between. Germline lookup yields CDR1 MDHEN and CDR2 SYDVKM.

This clonotype was seen a handful of times. The gene calls are TRBV18 and TRBJ2-7; 7 nucleotides agree with TRBD1. CDR3 length equals 12 residues. V was pared by 3 bases and J by 5 bases, with 1 base of the junction left unmatched. Germline-derived CDR1 and CDR2 are KGHSH and LQKENI. CDR3 nucleotides: TGTGCCAGCTCACCTGGACAGGACGAGCAGTACTTC. Amino acid sequence: CASSPGQDEQYF.

This clonotype was seen only a few times. The CDR3 sequence: CASSLVFGAGDTQYF. The CDR3 DNA reads as TGTGCCAGCAGCTTAGTGTTCGGAGCGGGAGATACGCAGTATTTT. The chain is built from TRBV7-8 and TRBJ2-3; a weak D match, TRBD2 (6 bases). CDR1 and CDR2 from the germline V gene are SGHVS and FQNEAQ. V was cut by 1 base and J by 5 bases, with 13 bases left in between. The CDR3 runs to 15 residues.

The chain is built from TRBV30 and TRBJ2-4; 7 bases are shared with TRBD1. Germline loops: CDR1 GTSNPN, CDR2 SVGIG (reference sequence). After removal of 0 bases from V and 3 bases from J, the junction contained 5 bases not matched to a gene. This CDR3 spans 15 amino acids. The CDR3 reads CAWSVGGWGKNIQYF. CDR3 coding DNA: TGTGCCTGGAGTGTAGGGGGCTGGGGCAAAAACATTCAGTACTTC.

The chain recombines TRBV12-3 or TRBV12-4 with TRBJ1-1; a weak D match, TRBD1 (6 bases). The V end lost 5 bases, the J end lost 3 bases, and 22 bases lay between the germline ends. The CDR3 covers 17 residues. Here the CDR3 reads CASSLSKTRDIHTEAFF. The CDR3 DNA reads TGTGCCAGCAGTCTCTCGAAGACTCGGGACATCCACACTGAAGCTTTCTTT.

This chain uses TRBV19 with TRBJ1-1, with 8 positions matching TRBD1. Losses at the gene ends were 7 bases for V and 1 base for J; bases not matched to a gene: 5. The CDR3 has 14 amino acids. Germline V gene lookup returns CDR1 LNHDA and CDR2 SQIVND (reference sequence). In DNA form, the CDR3 reads TGTGCCAGTAACCCAGGGGGCGGGAACACTGAAGCTTTCTTT. It translates to CASNPGGGNTEAFF.

The CDR3 spells CASSIEGGIQYF. For the CDR3, the DNA is TGTGCCAGTAGTATCGAGGGGGGCATTCAGTACTTC. The chain has TRBV19 and TRBJ2-4; D tentatively reads TRBD1 or TRBD2 (6 bases each). V was trimmed by 3 bases and J by 9 bases, leaving 9 bases between them. The CDR3 contains 12 residues. Germline values: CDR1 LNHDA, CDR2 SQIVND (reference sequence).